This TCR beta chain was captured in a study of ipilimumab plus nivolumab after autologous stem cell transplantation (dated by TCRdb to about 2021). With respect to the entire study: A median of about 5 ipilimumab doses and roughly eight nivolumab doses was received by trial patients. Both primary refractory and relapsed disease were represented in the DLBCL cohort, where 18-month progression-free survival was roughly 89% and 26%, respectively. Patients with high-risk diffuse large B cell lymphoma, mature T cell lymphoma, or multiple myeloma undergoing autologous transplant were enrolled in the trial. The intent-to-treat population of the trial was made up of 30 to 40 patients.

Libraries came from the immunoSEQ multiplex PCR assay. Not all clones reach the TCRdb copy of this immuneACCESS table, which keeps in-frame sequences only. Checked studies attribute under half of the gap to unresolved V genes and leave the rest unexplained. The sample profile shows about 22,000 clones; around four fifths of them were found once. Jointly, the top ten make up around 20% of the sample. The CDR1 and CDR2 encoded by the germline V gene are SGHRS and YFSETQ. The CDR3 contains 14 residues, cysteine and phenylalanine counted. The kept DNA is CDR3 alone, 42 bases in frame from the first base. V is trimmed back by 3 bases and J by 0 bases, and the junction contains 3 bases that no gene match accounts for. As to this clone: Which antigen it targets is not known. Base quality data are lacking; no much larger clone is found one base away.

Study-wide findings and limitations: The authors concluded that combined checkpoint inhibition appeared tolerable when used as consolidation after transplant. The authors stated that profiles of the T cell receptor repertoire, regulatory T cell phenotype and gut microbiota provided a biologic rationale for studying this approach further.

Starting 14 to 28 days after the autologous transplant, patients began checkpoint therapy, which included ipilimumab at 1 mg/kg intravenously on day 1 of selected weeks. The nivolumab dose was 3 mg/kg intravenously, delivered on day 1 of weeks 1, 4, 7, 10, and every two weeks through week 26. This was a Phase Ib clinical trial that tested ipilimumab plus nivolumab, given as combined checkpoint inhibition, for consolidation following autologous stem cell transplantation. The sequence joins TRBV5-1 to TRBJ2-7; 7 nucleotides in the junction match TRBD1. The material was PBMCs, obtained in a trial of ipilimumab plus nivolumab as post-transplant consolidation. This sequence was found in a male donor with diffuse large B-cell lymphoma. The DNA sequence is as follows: TGCGCCAGCAGCTCGACAGGGAGCTCCTACGAGCAGTACTTC. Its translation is CASSSTGSSYEQYF.